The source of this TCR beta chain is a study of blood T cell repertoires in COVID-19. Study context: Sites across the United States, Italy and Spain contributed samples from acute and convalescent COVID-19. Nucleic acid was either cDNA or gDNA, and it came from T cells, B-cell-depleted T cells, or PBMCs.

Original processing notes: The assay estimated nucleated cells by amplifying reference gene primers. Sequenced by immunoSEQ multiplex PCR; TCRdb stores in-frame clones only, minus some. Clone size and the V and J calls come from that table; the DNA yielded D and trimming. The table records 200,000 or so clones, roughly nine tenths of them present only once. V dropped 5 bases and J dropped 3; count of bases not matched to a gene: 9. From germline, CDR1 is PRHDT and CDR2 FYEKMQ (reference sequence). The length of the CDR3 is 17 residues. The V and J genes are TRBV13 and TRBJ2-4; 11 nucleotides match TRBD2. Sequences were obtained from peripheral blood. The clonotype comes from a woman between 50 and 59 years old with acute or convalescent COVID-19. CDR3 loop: CASSPLSGRDGKNIQYF. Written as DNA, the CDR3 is TGTGCCAGCAGCCCCCTTAGCGGGAGGGATGGCAAAAACATTCAGTACTTC. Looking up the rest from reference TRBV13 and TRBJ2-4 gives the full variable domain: AAGVIQSPRHLIKEKRETATLKCYPIPRHDTVYWYQQGPGQDPQFLISFYEKMQSDKGSIPDRFSAQQFSDYHSELNMSSLELGDSALYFCASSPLSGRDGKNIQYFGAGTRLSVL.